This TCR beta chain was recovered during a study of T cell responses to AZD1222 COVID-19 vaccine. Study-wide results and limits: It was only after the peak T cell response that any repertoires were sampled.

In the case of this clone: Its antigen is not identified.

J gave up 6 bases and V 0 bases, and 9 bases lay outside the gene matches. The CDR3 has 17 residues. CDR1 SGDLS and CDR2 YYNGEE come from the germline V gene. Produced via immunoSEQ multiplex PCR; TCRdb's table is partial and in-frame only. Among about 200,000 clones, under 95% were seen once, and the ten largest hold about 1%. This sample comprised peripheral blood, obtained 28 days after the second AZD1222 dose. The source of this sequence is an adult who received the AZD1222 COVID-19 vaccine. The chain combines TRBV9 with TRBJ1-6; 7 bases match TRBD1. The CDR3 protein is CASSVDIKGTANSPLHF. The CDR3 nucleotides are TGTGCCAGCAGCGTAGATATTAAGGGGACAGCTAATTCACCCCTCCACTTT. The variable domain in full, completed from reference TRBV9 and TRBJ1-6, reads DSGVTQTPKHLITATGQRVTLRCSPRSGDLSVYWYQQSLDQGLQFLIQYYNGEERAKGNILERFSAQQFPDLHSELNLSSLELGDSALYFCASSVDIKGTANSPLHFGNGTRLTVT.